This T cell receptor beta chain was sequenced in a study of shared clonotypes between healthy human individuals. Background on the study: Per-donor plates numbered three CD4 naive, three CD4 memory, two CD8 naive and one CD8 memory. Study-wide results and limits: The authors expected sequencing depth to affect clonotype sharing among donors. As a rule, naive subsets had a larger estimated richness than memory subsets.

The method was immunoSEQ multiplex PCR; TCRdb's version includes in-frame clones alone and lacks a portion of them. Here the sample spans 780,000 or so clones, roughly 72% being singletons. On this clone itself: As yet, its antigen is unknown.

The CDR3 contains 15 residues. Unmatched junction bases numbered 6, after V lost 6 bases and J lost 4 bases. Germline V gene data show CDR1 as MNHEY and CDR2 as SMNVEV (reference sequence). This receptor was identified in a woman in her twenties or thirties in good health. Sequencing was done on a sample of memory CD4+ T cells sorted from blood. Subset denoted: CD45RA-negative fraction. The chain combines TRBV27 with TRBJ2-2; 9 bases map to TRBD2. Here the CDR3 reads CASRAGGAGTGELFF. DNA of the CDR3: TGTGCCAGCAGGGCGGGGGGGGCGGGCACCGGGGAGCTGTTTTTT.